A single sample gave rise to the 27 T cell receptor beta chains below, sequenced in a study of lymphopenia after photon versus proton radiotherapy. This table comes from immunoSEQ multiplex PCR, and its TCRdb copy is limited to in-frame clones, with some not included. The data hold approximately 65,000 clones, with roughly 88% observed a single time. This material consisted of peripheral blood, taken from a patient treated with photon-based radiotherapy. These receptors originate from a woman in her sixties or seventies with pancreatic cancer.

The chain employs TRBV18 and TRBJ2-3, with 7 bases lining up with TRBD2. The V gene's germline CDR1 is KGHSH and CDR2 LQKENI. The CDR3 loop spans 16 amino acids. The V and J ends lost 0 bases and 0 bases, in that order; junction bases with no gene match: 3. CDR3 coding DNA: TGTGCCAGCTCACCACCAACTAGCGTAAGCACAGATACGCAGTATTTT. Amino acids: CASSPPTSVSTDTQYF.

The chain links TRBV7-8 to TRBJ2-5; tentatively, D is TRBD1 (6 bases). The J call may be wrong; the DNA end is better matched by TRBJ2-7. This CDR3 is built from 13 residues. The germline V gene encodes CDR1 SGHVS and CDR2 FQNEAQ. The CDR3 region has the DNA TGTGCCAGCAGCTACCTACAGGGCCACGAGCAGTACTTC. It codes for CASSYLQGHEQYF.

V usage is TRBV29-1 and J usage is TRBJ2-5; 9 nucleotides agree with TRBD1. The germline CDR1 and CDR2 sequences are SQVTM and ANQGSEA. The CDR3 contains 13 residues. J gave up 5 bases and V 5 bases, and 6 bases lay outside the gene matches. The CDR3 sequence: CSVRDRVWETQYF. Written as DNA, the CDR3 is TGCAGCGTTCGGGACAGGGTTTGGGAGACCCAGTACTTC.

This chain joins TRBV28 and TRBJ2-7, with TRBD2 matching 10 bases. This CDR3 contains 15 residues. CDR1 and CDR2 from the germline V gene are MDHEN and SYDVKM. Trimming took 5 bases from V and 3 from J; bases not matched to a gene: 7. The CDR3 DNA sequence: TGTGCCAGCAGTGCGCTAGCGGGAGCTGTCTACGAGCAGTACTTC. This encodes CASSALAGAVYEQYF.

The V gene is TRBV6-6, the J gene TRBJ1-1; D gene unclear. The germline CDR1 and CDR2 sequences are MNHNY and SVGAGI (reference sequence). The CDR3 runs 12 residues. V gave up 6 bases and J gave up 4 bases, with 9 bases separating them. CDR3 in amino acids: CASSPVSTEAFF. For the CDR3, the DNA is TGTGCCAGCAGCCCCGTGAGCACTGAAGCTTTCTTT.

The chain links TRBV6-6 to TRBJ2-4; 14 bases line up with TRBD2. J lost 9 bases, V lost 6 bases, and 7 bases had no gene match. CDR3 length: 15 residues. Germline V lookup: CDR1 MNHNY, CDR2 SVGAGI (reference sequence). CDR3 protein: CASRQGLAGVSIQYF. CDR3 sequence (DNA): TGTGCCAGCAGGCAGGGACTAGCGGGAGTGAGCATTCAGTACTTC.

This clone has more than one count but fewer than ten. V gene TRBV9 combines with J gene TRBJ1-2; possible D gene TRBD1, 6 bases. The CDR3 covers 15 residues. Per the germline V gene, CDR1 is SGDLS and CDR2 is YYNGEE. Trimming took off 5 bases at V and 0 bases at J, with 14 bases between the two ends. CDR3 sequence reads: CASRANNRANYGYTF. The CDR3 nucleotides are TGTGCCAGCAGAGCTAATAACAGGGCTAACTATGGCTACACCTTC.

The J gene is TRBJ2-3, the V gene TRBV20-1; D ambiguous. The V end lost 6 bases, the J end lost 3 bases, and 4 bases lay between the germline ends. The CDR3 spans 10 residues. Per germline, CDR1 DFQATT and CDR2 SNEGSKA (reference sequence). CDR3 protein: CSAWTDTQYF. As DNA, the CDR3 is TGCAGTGCATGGACAGATACGCAGTATTTT.

The J gene is TRBJ2-7, the V gene TRBV29-1; no reliable D call. From germline, CDR1 is SQVTM and CDR2 ANQGSEA. Trimming removed 4 bases from V and 0 bases from J, with 13 bases in between. The CDR3 has 14 amino acids. The CDR3 coding sequence is TGCAGCGTTGCTTTCCGGGTCGACTCCTACGAGCAGTACTTC. The encoded protein is CSVAFRVDSYEQYF.

This chain links TRBV6-1 with TRBJ2-5; D is ambiguous. Per germline, CDR1 MNHNS and CDR2 SASEGT. The V end lost 1 base, the J end lost 2 bases, and 11 bases lay between the germline ends. The CDR3 contains 15 residues. The CDR3 nucleotides are TGTGCCAGCAGTGAAGGAGCGATCCCGCAAGAGACCCAGTACTTC. It translates to CASSEGAIPQETQYF.

The chain couples TRBV6-4 to TRBJ2-3; TRBD2 agrees at 11 bases. Germline V CDR1 and CDR2: MRHNA, SNTAGT. The V gene end was trimmed by 3 bases and the J gene end by 4 bases; junction bases not matched to a gene: 3. The CDR3 is made up of 15 amino acids. CDR3 coding DNA: TGTGCCAGCAGTGATTTTAGCGGGAGGGCAGATACGCAGTATTTT. The encoded protein is CASSDFSGRADTQYF.

V is TRBV5-1 and J is TRBJ2-2; 9 nucleotides line up with TRBD2. This CDR3 comprises 15 residues. The germline CDR1 and CDR2 sequences are SGHRS and YFSETQ. The V gene end was trimmed by 0 bases and the J gene end by 6 bases; junction bases not matched to a gene: 3. CDR3 in amino acids: CASSLVVAGAGELFF. For the CDR3, the DNA is TGCGCCAGCAGCTTGGTGGTAGCGGGAGCCGGGGAGCTGTTTTTT.

The V call is TRBV19, the J call TRBJ1-2; D gene unclear. The V gene's germline CDR1 is LNHDA and CDR2 SQIVND (reference sequence). The CDR3 has 13 residues. The V end lost 7 bases, the J end lost 0 bases, and 9 bases lay between the germline ends. The CDR3 protein is CASIDRTNYGYTF. The DNA for the CDR3 is TGTGCCAGTATTGACCGGACTAACTATGGCTACACCTTC.

The chain links TRBV18 to TRBJ2-5; D gene ambiguous. Trimming pared 2 bases from V and 11 bases from J, leaving 15 bases between. The CDR3 sequence is 13 residues long. Germline assignment: CDR1 KGHSH and CDR2 LQKENI. As DNA, the CDR3 is TGTGCCAGCTCACCAGAAAATGGGTTTGAGCAGTACTTC. Protein: CASSPENGFEQYF.

This chain joins TRBV9 and TRBJ2-1; TRBD1 is a possible D gene (5 bases). Between the trimmed V and J ends, which lost 4 bases and 0 bases, there was a span of 14 bases. Germline V CDR1 and CDR2: SGDLS, YYNGEE. The CDR3 has 16 amino acids. CDR3 amino acids: CASSTYGASSYNEQFF. The CDR3, as DNA: TGTGCCAGCAGCACCTATGGGGCGAGCTCCTACAATGAGCAGTTCTTC.

V gene TRBV4-2 combines with J gene TRBJ2-7; D possibly corresponds to TRBD2 (6 bases). Germline V gene lookup returns CDR1 LGHNA and CDR2 YNFKEQ. This CDR3 is 15 amino acids long. Trimming removed 4 bases from V and 5 bases from J, with 18 bases in between. CDR3 DNA: TGTGCCAGCAGCCGAGGAGGAACTAGCCTTGACGAGCAGTACTTC. This gives the protein CASSRGGTSLDEQYF.

CDR3 sequence reads: CASSPQLAGRVYNEQFF. The CDR3 coding sequence is TGTGCCAGCAGCCCCCAGTTAGCGGGAAGGGTGTACAATGAGCAGTTCTTC. The chain uses TRBV7-8 and TRBJ2-1; 8 bases map to TRBD2. J was trimmed by 4 bases and V by 5 bases; bases with no gene match: 13. From germline, CDR1 is SGHVS and CDR2 FQNEAQ. The CDR3 consists of 17 residues.

This chain connects TRBV11-3 to TRBJ2-7; 10 positions agree with TRBD2. Germline trimming cut 2 bases from V and 3 bases from J; bases unmatched to any gene: 4. Germline values: CDR1 SGHNT, CDR2 YENEEA. This CDR3 has 15 residues. The CDR3 DNA sequence: TGTGCCAGCAGCTTACGCCTAGCGGGAGACTACGAGCAGTACTTC. Translation gives CASSLRLAGDYEQYF.

The chain recombines TRBV5-1 with TRBJ2-3; D is perhaps TRBD2 (5 bases). Trimming removed 6 bases at V and 0 bases at J, with 17 bases between. Germline values: CDR1 SGHRS, CDR2 YFSETQ. The CDR3 sequence is 16 residues long. The CDR3 reads CASILGVSPSTDTQYF. The CDR3 coding sequence is TGCGCCAGCATATTGGGAGTCAGTCCTAGCACAGATACGCAGTATTTT. Full variable domain (remainder filled in from reference TRBV5-1 and TRBJ2-3): KAGVTQTPRYLIKTRGQQVTLSCSPISGHRSVSWYQQTPGQGLQFLFEYFSETQRNKGNFPGRFSGRQFSNSRSEMNVSTLELGDSALYLCASILGVSPSTDTQYFGPGTRLTVL.

The chain uses TRBV19 and TRBJ1-5, with D maybe TRBD1 (6 bases). The CDR3 has 15 residues. Germline V gene sequence: CDR1 LNHDA, CDR2 SQIVND (reference sequence). Trimming took off 0 bases at V and 2 bases at J, with 8 bases between the two ends. The CDR3 spells CASSIEQGGNQPQHF. The CDR3 DNA sequence: TGTGCCAGTAGTATAGAACAGGGAGGCAATCAGCCCCAGCATTTT.

The chain combines TRBV2 with TRBJ1-4; D is unresolved. V was cut by 0 bases and J by 7 bases, with 9 bases left in between. Germline V gene data show CDR1 as SNHLY and CDR2 as FYNNEI. The CDR3 extends over 14 amino acids. The CDR3 nucleotides are TGTGCCAGCAGTGAAGCGGGGAGGATTGAAAAACTGTTTTTT. Its protein is CASSEAGRIEKLFF.

The chain employs TRBV7-3 and TRBJ2-1; 7 bases fit TRBD2. The CDR3 consists of 15 residues. The V and J ends lost 5 bases and 5 bases, in that order; junction bases with no gene match: 9. CDR1 is SGHTA and CDR2 is FQGTGA in the germline V gene. The CDR3 coding sequence is TGTGCCAGCAGCCCCAGGGACTACAGCCACAATGAGCAGTTCTTC. Protein: CASSPRDYSHNEQFF.

The chain uses TRBV7-2 and TRBJ2-3; D remains unclear. This CDR3 is 14 amino acids long. Trimming removed 0 bases from V and 5 bases from J, with 9 bases in between. Germline V CDR1 and CDR2: SGHTA, FQGNSA. CDR3 DNA sequence: TGTGCCAGCAGCTTAGCGCAGGCAGAAGATACGCAGTATTTT. This encodes CASSLAQAEDTQYF.

The gene calls are TRBV19 and TRBJ2-5; tentatively, D is TRBD1 or TRBD2 (5 bases each). In germline, CDR1 is LNHDA, CDR2 SQIVND (reference sequence). The CDR3 loop spans 14 amino acids. The V end was cut by 5 bases, the J end by 5 bases, with 15 bases between. The CDR3 nucleotides are TGTGCCAGTAGTGCAGATGGGACCCTGGAGACCCAGTACTTC. Its protein is CASSADGTLETQYF.

This rearrangement joins TRBV18 to TRBJ2-5; D gene unclear. Germline V gives CDR1 KGHSH, CDR2 LQKENI. The V and J ends lost 3 bases and 4 bases respectively, with 9 bases between them. CDR3 length: 13 residues. CDR3 nucleotides: TGTGCCAGCTCACCCGGGCCGGGAGAGACCCAGTACTTC. This translates into CASSPGPGETQYF.

The CDR3 region is CASSDSRSPTF. As DNA, the CDR3 is TGTGCCAGCAGTGATAGCCGGTCCCCGACTTTC. This chain links TRBV6-1 with TRBJ2-6, with unresolved D. V was pared by 3 bases and J by 18 bases, with 12 bases between. CDR1 and CDR2 (germline): MNHNS, SASEGT. The length of the CDR3 is 11 residues.

The chain is built from TRBV6-1 and TRBJ2-7; D not certain. The CDR3 totals 14 residues. Trimming removed 3 bases at V and 3 bases at J, with 12 bases between. Germline CDR1 and CDR2: MNHNS and SASEGT. The CDR3 region is CASSDDIGSYEQYF. The CDR3 bases are TGTGCCAGCAGTGACGACATAGGAAGCTACGAGCAGTACTTC.